The next 21 T cell receptor beta chains were all read from a single sample in a study of blood T cells in healthy people across ages. Combining a sample-barcoded 5' primer with a J-beta primer mix, a second PCR ran for about 7 to 12 cycles. Via MiXCR, TCRdb re-called the 5' RACE reads, giving one row per CDR3 protein. The sample shows around 750,000 distinct CDR3 sequences, about 55% of them seen only once. Sequencing was carried out using blood. Source of these receptors: an elderly man in good health.

V usage is TRBV20-1 and J usage is TRBJ2-5; 7 nucleotides agree with TRBD2. V shed 0 bases, J shed 11 bases, and the junction held 12 bases outside the gene matches. CDR3 length equals 14 residues. The germline V gene encodes CDR1 DFQATT and CDR2 SNEGSKA (reference sequence). CDR3 DNA sequence: TGCAGTGCTAGAGAAGCGGGAAGGGTGAATGAGCAGTACTTC. Residues: CSAREAGRVNEQYF.

V usage is TRBV20-1 and J usage is TRBJ2-7; TRBD2 agrees at 13 bases. The ends lost 5 bases at V and 0 bases at J; junction bases unmatched: 4. The CDR3 loop spans 15 amino acids. Per the germline V gene, CDR1 is DFQATT and CDR2 is SNEGSKA (reference sequence). Written as DNA, the CDR3 is TGCAGTGCTGAAGGACTAGCGGGAGCCTCCTACGAGCAGTACTTC. Translation gives CSAEGLAGASYEQYF.

V and J are TRBV2 and TRBJ2-5; perhaps TRBD1 as D (6 bases). This CDR3 has 15 amino acids. Looked up from germline, CDR1 is SNHLY and CDR2 is FYNNEI. V was shortened by 0 bases and J by 2 bases, with 10 bases between the two germline ends. CDR3 region: CASSEAQGPQETQYF. The CDR3 DNA sequence: TGTGCCAGCAGTGAAGCCCAGGGGCCACAAGAGACCCAGTACTTC.

About this clonotype itself: At one end the junction does not follow the germline gene, possibly because of a read error. The chain links TRBV7-2 to TRBJ2-1; 7 bases match TRBD2. This CDR3 has 13 residues. From germline, CDR1 is SGHTA and CDR2 FQGNSA. CDR3 DNA: TGTGCCAGCACCCCCACTAGCGTGGGTGAGCAGTTTTTC. This gives the protein CASTPTSVGEQFF.

The chain carries TRBV5-8 and TRBJ2-5; 9 bases match TRBD1. V trimming: 5 bases; J trimming: 4 bases; junction bases outside the gene matches: 9. The CDR3 extends over 15 amino acids. Germline V lookup: CDR1 SGHTS, CDR2 YDEGEE. This CDR3 is CASRGTGHQGETQYF. The CDR3 DNA reads as TGTGCCAGCAGAGGGACAGGGCATCAGGGAGAGACCCAGTACTTC. Together with reference TRBV5-8 and TRBJ2-5, the CDR3 gives the full variable domain: EAGVTQSPTHLIKTRGQQATLRCSPISGHTSVYWYQQALGLGLQFLLWYDEGEERNRGNFPPRFSGRQFPNYSSELNVNALELEDSALYLCASRGTGHQGETQYFGPGTRLLVL.

The rearrangement links TRBV5-1 to TRBJ1-6; TRBD1 aligns across 8 bases. CDR1 is SGHRS, CDR2 YFSETQ, per germline. The CDR3 runs 14 residues. J lost 14 bases, V lost 3 bases, and 10 bases had no gene match. This chain's CDR3 is CASSSGTGLQALHF. DNA for the CDR3: TGCGCCAGCAGCTCCGGGACAGGCCTTCAGGCCCTCCACTTT.

The chain employs TRBV7-2 and TRBJ1-2; a possible D gene is TRBD1 (6 bases). The CDR3 length is 14 residues. Deletions cut 3 bases from V and 6 bases from J, with 14 bases between. CDR1 SGHTA and CDR2 FQGNSA come from the germline V gene. The CDR3 nucleotides are TGTGCCAGCAGCTTTACTAGACAGGACGATGGCTACACCTTC. It encodes CASSFTRQDDGYTF.

J is TRBJ1-3 and V is TRBV2; D ambiguous. The CDR3 runs to 14 residues. Per germline, CDR1 SNHLY and CDR2 FYNNEI. V lost 6 bases to trimming and J lost 3 bases, with 12 bases between them. The CDR3 protein is CASRPNGFGNTIYF. CDR3 coding DNA: TGTGCCAGCAGGCCAAACGGATTTGGAAACACCATATATTTT. The complete variable domain, with remaining parts taken from reference TRBV2 and TRBJ1-3, reads EPEVTQTPSHQVTQMGQEVILRCVPISNHLYFYWYRQILGQKVEFLVSFYNNEISEKSEIFDDQFSVERPDGSNFTLKIRSTKLEDSAMYFCASRPNGFGNTIYFGEGSWLTVV.

The rearrangement joins TRBV29-1 to TRBJ2-3; a possible D gene is TRBD1 (6 bases). This CDR3 contains 13 residues. Germline CDR1 reads SQVTM; CDR2 reads ANQGSEA. V dropped 4 bases and J dropped 14 bases, with 22 bases sitting between them. As DNA, the CDR3 is TGCAGCGTTGTAAGACAGGCGGGCAGATACGCGTATTTT. Residues: CSVVRQAGRYAYF.

J is TRBJ2-4 and V is TRBV6-1; 7 bases agree with TRBD1. The junction had 1 base not matched to a gene; V was cut back by 4 bases and J by 1 base. CDR1 is MNHNS and CDR2 is SASEGT in the germline V gene. CDR3 length: 14 residues. The CDR3 is CASSATGAKNIQYF. DNA for the CDR3: TGTGCCAGCAGTGCGACAGGGGCCAAAAACATTCAGTACTTC.

V usage is TRBV7-9 and J usage is TRBJ2-7; D remains unclear. The V end was cut by 0 bases, the J end by 2 bases, with 8 bases between. CDR3 length equals 14 residues. CDR1 SEHNR and CDR2 FQNEAQ come from the germline V gene (reference sequence). In DNA form, the CDR3 reads TGTGCCAGCAGCTTAGCCCTACCACCCTACGAGCAGTACTTC. The encoded protein is CASSLALPPYEQYF. Full variable domain (missing parts from reference TRBV7-9 and TRBJ2-7): DTGVSQNPRHKITKRGQNVTFRCDPISEHNRLYWYRQTLGQGPEFLTYFQNEAQLEKSRLLSDRFSAERPKGSFSTLEIQRTEQGDSAMYLCASSLALPPYEQYFGPGTRLTVT.

J is TRBJ1-2 and V is TRBV29-1, with D possibly matching TRBD1 (6 bases). The germline V gene has CDR1 SQVTM and CDR2 ANQGSEA. The CDR3 spans 13 residues. V lost 6 bases to trimming and J lost 4 bases, with 15 bases between them. The CDR3 DNA reads TGCAGCGTGGATACAGGGCAGGGCTATGGCTACACCTTC. It specifies CSVDTGQGYGYTF. The full variable domain, in which reference TRBV29-1 and TRBJ1-2 provide the parts outside the CDR3, is SAVISQKPSRDICQRGTSLTIQCQVDSQVTMMFWYRQQPGQSLTLIATANQGSEATYESGFVIDKFPISRPNLTFSTLTVSNMSPEDSSIYLCSVDTGQGYGYTFGSGTRLTVV.

The gene calls are TRBV7-8 and TRBJ2-3; TRBD1 might be the D (7 bases). From germline, CDR1 is SGHVS and CDR2 FQNEAQ. V gave up 5 bases and J gave up 4 bases, with 13 bases separating them. The CDR3 spans 14 residues. CDR3 sequence: CASSRQGGPDTQYF. The CDR3 DNA is TGTGCCAGCAGCCGACAGGGAGGCCCAGATACGCAGTATTTT.

This clonotype was seen just once. This rearrangement joins TRBV7-2 to TRBJ1-6; 7 nucleotides line up with TRBD1. J was trimmed by 2 bases and V by 4 bases; bases with no gene match: 5. This CDR3 region has 16 residues. Germline V CDR1 and CDR2: SGHTA, FQGNSA. The chain's CDR3 is CASSSAGTAYNSPLHF. The CDR3 DNA is TGTGCCAGCAGCTCCGCCGGGACAGCCTATAATTCACCCCTCCACTTT.

The chain recombines TRBV24-1 with TRBJ2-4; TRBD1 might be the D (6 bases). The V end lost 6 bases, the J end lost 7 bases, and 12 bases lay between the germline ends. The CDR3 runs 13 residues. Germline CDR1 and CDR2: KGHDR and SFDVKD. The CDR3 here is CATSKDSGNIQYF. CDR3 bases: TGTGCCACCAGTAAGGACAGTGGGAACATTCAGTACTTC.

The chain has TRBV12-3 or TRBV12-4 and TRBJ2-1, with 8 bases identical to TRBD1. The CDR3 is made up of 15 amino acids. Trimming at V came to 5 bases and at J to 0 bases, leaving 3 bases not matched to a gene. The CDR3, as DNA: TGTGCCAGCAGTCCCGGGACAGGCTCCTACAATGAGCAGTTCTTC. Protein product: CASSPGTGSYNEQFF.

This chain connects TRBV29-1 to TRBJ2-7; D call uncertain. The J call may be faulty, since TRBJ2-5 better matches the DNA end. This CDR3 is built from 13 residues. Germline-derived CDR1 and CDR2 are SQVTM and ANQGSEA. The CDR3 coding sequence is TGCAGCGTTGATGCCGGGCTGCCAGAGACCCAGTACTTC. Residues: CSVDAGLPETQYF.

This clonotype was seen only a few times. The chain employs TRBV5-1 and TRBJ2-1; 9 bases are a match to TRBD1. The CDR3 has 12 residues. Losses at the gene ends were 3 bases for V and 12 bases for J; bases not matched to a gene: 4. Germline V lookup: CDR1 SGHRS, CDR2 YFSETQ. The CDR3 DNA sequence: TGCGCCAGCAGCTACAGGGGGCAGGGGCAGTTCTTC. Translating it yields CASSYRGQGQFF. The full variable domain, in which reference TRBV5-1 and TRBJ2-1 provide the parts outside the CDR3, is KAGVTQTPRYLIKTRGQQVTLSCSPISGHRSVSWYQQTPGQGLQFLFEYFSETQRNKGNFPGRFSGRQFSNSRSEMNVSTLELGDSALYLCASSYRGQGQFFGPGTRLTVL.

This chain joins TRBV7-9 and TRBJ1-1; D not certain. The CDR3 runs 18 residues. Germline loops: CDR1 SEHNR, CDR2 FQNEAQ (reference sequence). The V and J ends lost 5 bases and 0 bases respectively, with 22 bases between them. The chain's CDR3 is CASSLVFSFGKMNTEAFF. The CDR3, as DNA: TGTGCCAGCAGCCTGGTATTTTCGTTTGGGAAGATGAACACTGAAGCTTTCTTT.

The V and J genes are TRBV20-1 and TRBJ2-1; D unresolved. With 7 bases removed from V and 1 base from J, the gap between germline ends came to 11 bases. This CDR3 is 13 amino acids long. Germline V gene sequence: CDR1 DFQATT, CDR2 SNEGSKA (reference sequence). CDR3 loop: CSGKGSSYNEQFF. For the CDR3, the DNA is TGCAGTGGAAAGGGTTCTTCCTACAATGAGCAGTTCTTC.

The V call is TRBV24-1, the J call TRBJ2-3, with D possibly matching TRBD1 (5 bases). CDR1 KGHDR and CDR2 SFDVKD come from the germline V gene. The CDR3 extends over 16 amino acids. V lost 5 bases and J lost 2, with 16 bases in between. The CDR3 loop reads CATSARRTGYTDTQYF. Written as DNA, the CDR3 is TGTGCCACCAGTGCCCGACGAACAGGTTACACAGATACGCAGTATTTT.